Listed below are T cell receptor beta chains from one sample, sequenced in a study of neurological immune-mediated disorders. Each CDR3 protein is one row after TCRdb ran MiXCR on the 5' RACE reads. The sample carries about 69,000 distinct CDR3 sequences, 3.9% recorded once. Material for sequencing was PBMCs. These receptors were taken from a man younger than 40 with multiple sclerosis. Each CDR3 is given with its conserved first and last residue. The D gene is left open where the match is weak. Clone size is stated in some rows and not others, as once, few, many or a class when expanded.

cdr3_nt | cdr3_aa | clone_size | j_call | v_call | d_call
TGCGCCAGCAGCTTGGTAAGGGGTAGCACCTACGAGCAGTACTTC | CASSLVRGSTYEQYF | many | TRBJ2-7 | TRBV5-1 | NA
TGCAGTGCTAGTAGAGGGCTTAACTATGGCTACACCTTC | CSASRGLNYGYTF | many | TRBJ1-2 | TRBV20-1 | NA
TGTGCCAGCACCACTACGTACAAGCAATTCACAGATACGCAGTATTTT | CASTTTYKQFTDTQYF | many | TRBJ2-3 | TRBV12-3/TRBV12-4 | NA
TGCGCCAGCAGCCAAGAGGGGACCCCCACTGGGGCCAACGTCCTGACTTTC | CASSQEGTPTGANVLTF | many | TRBJ2-6 | TRBV4-1 | NA
TGTGCCAGCAGCCCCCCAGGTTGGTCTGAAGCTTTCTTT | CASSPPGWSEAFF | few | TRBJ1-1 | TRBV7-9 | NA
TGCGCCAGCACAATAGCGGGGGGACCCTACAATGAGCAGTTCTTC | CASTIAGGPYNEQFF | many | TRBJ2-1 | TRBV5-1 | TRBD2
TGCGCCAGCAGCTTTGACGTAGCAGATACGCAGTATTTT | CASSFDVADTQYF | many | TRBJ2-3 | TRBV5-1 | NA
TGTGCCAGCAGCCAAGCCGCACATACCTACGAGCAGTACTTC | CASSQAAHTYEQYF | many | TRBJ2-7 | TRBV14 | NA
TGCGCCAGCAGCCAAGCGCGAGACCAGGAAGCTTTCTTT | CASSQARDQEAFF | many | TRBJ1-1 | TRBV4-1 | NA
TGCGCCAGCAGCTTGGCCGAAGAGACCCAGTACTTC | CASSLAEETQYF | many | TRBJ2-5 | TRBV5-1 | NA
TGCGCCAGCAGCTTCAACAGTAACACCGGGGAGCTGTTTTTT | CASSFNSNTGELFF | many | TRBJ2-2 | TRBV5-1 | NA
TGTGCCAGCAGCTTCCGGGACAGGGTATACAATGAGCAGTTCTTC | CASSFRDRVYNEQFF | many | TRBJ2-1 | TRBV5-6 | TRBD1
TGCGCCAGCAGCTGGGGGACTGAGTTCTCCTACGAGCAGTACTTC | CASSWGTEFSYEQYF | many | TRBJ2-7 | TRBV5-1 | NA
TGCAGTGCCCCGGACAGGAGCTCCTACAATGAGCAGTTCTTC | CSAPDRSSYNEQFF | many | TRBJ2-1 | TRBV20-1 | TRBD1
TGCAGTGCTAGAGAGGAGGGGCGCAACTATGGCTACACCTTC | CSAREEGRNYGYTF | many | TRBJ1-2 | TRBV20-1 | NA
TGCAGTGCCGCATCCGGGACCAGGGGGACTGAAGCTTTCTTT | CSAASGTRGTEAFF | NA | TRBJ1-1 | TRBV20-1 | TRBD1
TGTGCCAGCACCCCCTTGGGGGATCAAGAGACCCAGTACTTC | CASTPLGDQETQYF | many | TRBJ2-5 | TRBV27 | NA
TGTGCCAGCAGCCCTCAACGATCAGGAAACACCATATATTTT | CASSPQRSGNTIYF | many | TRBJ1-3 | TRBV7-2 | NA
TGTGCCAGCAGCCACCTCCGAAGAAGCGGGGGGGCAGATACGCAGTATTTT | CASSHLRRSGGADTQYF | many | TRBJ2-3 | TRBV3-1 | TRBD2
TGTGCCAGCAGCTTTGCAATCACAGATACGCAGTATTTT | CASSFAITDTQYF | few | TRBJ2-3 | TRBV7-2 | NA
TGTGCCAGCAAAATGAACACTGAAGCTTTCTTT | CASKMNTEAFF | many | TRBJ1-1 | TRBV2 | NA
TGCGCCAGCAGCCAGGGGGCGCAGAATTATGGCTACACCTTC | CASSQGAQNYGYTF | many | TRBJ1-2 | TRBV4-1 | NA
TGTGCCAGCAGCTTAGCGCTCGGGCCCCAGCATTTT | CASSLALGPQHF | many | TRBJ1-5 | TRBV7-9 | NA
TGTGCCAGCAGCTCTTACGGGGACTATGGCTACACCTTC | CASSSYGDYGYTF | many | TRBJ1-2 | TRBV5-5 | NA
TGTGCCAGCAGTCCGTCGTGGAGGGGTGAGGGCTACACCTTC | CASSPSWRGEGYTF | many | TRBJ1-2 | TRBV12-3/TRBV12-4 | NA
TGTGCCAGCAGCCAAGATTGGATGGTCATCGGAAACACCATATATTTT | CASSQDWMVIGNTIYF | many | TRBJ1-3 | TRBV4-2 | NA
TGTGCCAGCAGTGATTTCGTCGGGAATGAGCAGTTCTTC | CASSDFVGNEQFF | many | TRBJ2-1 | TRBV2 | NA
TGCAGTGCTAGGCTCCAGGGGACTAGCACAGATACGCAGTATTTT | CSARLQGTSTDTQYF | few | TRBJ2-3 | TRBV20-1 | NA
TGTGCCAGCAGCTTAAGCTCGAACACTGAAGCTTTCTTT | CASSLSSNTEAFF | many | TRBJ1-1 | TRBV7-3 | NA
TGTGCCAGCAGCTTACTACGGCAGGGGGCTACCACAGATACGCAGTATTTT | CASSLLRQGATTDTQYF | many | TRBJ2-3 | TRBV7-6 | TRBD1
TGTGCCAGCAGCCCGGACGTCCGGAATGAAAAACTGTTTTTT | CASSPDVRNEKLFF | many | TRBJ1-4 | TRBV9 | NA
TGCGCCAGCAATGCGGGGGCCGGGGAGCTGTTTTTT | CASNAGAGELFF | many | TRBJ2-2 | TRBV5-1 | TRBD2
TGTGCCACCAGCAGAGATCAGGCGGGGTCCAACTACGAGCAGTACTTC | CATSRDQAGSNYEQYF | many | TRBJ2-7 | TRBV15 | NA
TGCGCCAGCAGAAATATGGGGCAGAGGTCCCCGAACACTGAAGCTTTCTTT | CASRNMGQRSPNTEAFF | many | TRBJ1-1 | TRBV10-2 | NA
TGTGCCAGCAGCGTAGGGGCAGGGGGCGCGGACACTGAAGCTTTCTTT | CASSVGAGGADTEAFF | many | TRBJ1-1 | TRBV9 | TRBD1
TGTGCCAGCAGCCCGCGGCGGGGGAGAGACGAGCAGTACTTC | CASSPRRGRDEQYF | many | TRBJ2-7 | TRBV7-9 | TRBD2
TGTGCCAGCAGTTTTCGGGACAGGGGATATAATTCACCCCTCCACTTT | CASSFRDRGYNSPLHF | many | TRBJ1-6 | TRBV2 | TRBD1
TGCAGTGCTAGGCCAGGAGGGAGCGAGCAGTACTTC | CSARPGGSEQYF | many | TRBJ2-7 | TRBV20-1 | NA
TGTGCCAGCAGCGTAACCGCAGGGTTAGACCGGGGGGAGCTGTTTTTT | CASSVTAGLDRGELFF | many | TRBJ2-2 | TRBV9 | NA
TGTGCCAGCAGGGACGGGGCCAGTGAGACCCAGTACTTC | CASRDGASETQYF | many | TRBJ2-5 | TRBV12-3/TRBV12-4 | NA
TGTGCAGACAGGCCCCCATTCTATGGCTACACCTTC | CADRPPFYGYTF | many | TRBJ1-2 | TRBV7-9 | NA
TGCGCCAGCAGCCCGAGGGGGACAGGGGGCCTCTCGGGGCAGTACTTC | CASSPRGTGGLSGQYF | NA | TRBJ2-7 | TRBV4-3 | TRBD1
TGTGCCAGCAGCCCGGACAGCGAGTTCAATCAGCCCCAGCATTTT | CASSPDSEFNQPQHF | many | TRBJ1-5 | TRBV7-9 | NA
TGTGCCAGCAGCCAAGACCAGTTATACACTGAAGCTTTCTTT | CASSQDQLYTEAFF | many | TRBJ1-1 | TRBV3-1 | NA
TGTGCCATCAGTGGACAGGGGGGTGACACTGAAGCTTTCTTT | CAISGQGGDTEAFF | many | TRBJ1-1 | TRBV10-3 | TRBD1
TGTGCCAGCAGTTTTCCCGGCGGGAGGGAGCAGTACTTC | CASSFPGGREQYF | many | TRBJ2-7 | TRBV12-3/TRBV12-4 | TRBD2
TGTGCCAGCAGCGGGACCCGGACAGGCGGGGAGACCCAGTACTTC | CASSGTRTGGETQYF | many | TRBJ2-5 | TRBV7-8 | TRBD1
TGCAGTGCTACCCGCCCCGGGACAGGCACCGGGGAGCTGTTTTTT | CSATRPGTGTGELFF | many | TRBJ2-2 | TRBV20-1 | TRBD1
TGCGCCAGCAGCGTCGGGACTAGCGGGTACTACTACGAGCAGTACTTC | CASSVGTSGYYYEQYF | many | TRBJ2-7 | TRBV5-1 | TRBD2
TGTGCCAGCGCCCGGGAGAACACCGGGGAGCTGTTTTTT | CASARENTGELFF | many | TRBJ2-2 | TRBV7-2 | NA
TGTGCCGGGGGACACATCTCTGGAAACACCATATATTTT | CAGGHISGNTIYF | few | TRBJ1-3 | TRBV10-3 | NA
TGCAGTGCTAGAGGACAGGCAATCCAAGAGACCCAGTACTTC | CSARGQAIQETQYF | many | TRBJ2-5 | TRBV20-1 | NA
TGTGCCAGCAGTTTATCGTACAGTTTCTCCTACGAGCAGTACTTC | CASSLSYSFSYEQYF | many | TRBJ2-7 | TRBV27 | NA